One and the same sample provided the 30 T cell receptor beta chains below, sequenced in a study of OX40 agonist ivuxolimab in advanced cancers. Libraries were prepared by immunoSEQ multiplex PCR; TCRdb keeps only in-frame clonotypes and omits some of them. Here the sample spans 25,000 to 30,000 clones, approximately 86% being singletons. Here the sequenced sample was CD4+ or CD8+ T cells sorted from blood, taken in a trial of the OX40 agonist ivuxolimab. The receptors derive from an adult with an advanced solid tumor such as melanoma, head and neck, liver or kidney cancer.

The rearrangement links TRBV6-6 to TRBJ1-2; a weak D match, TRBD1 (6 bases). Per germline, CDR1 MNHNY and CDR2 SVGAGI (reference sequence). CDR3 length: 15 residues. Trimming shortened V by 8 bases and J by 8 bases, and 24 bases separated the two germline ends. The CDR3 sequence is CASGPWGGVELGYTF. CDR3 sequence (DNA): TGTGCCAGCGGTCCGTGGGGGGGCGTTGAGTTAGGCTACACCTTC.

The J gene is TRBJ1-2, the V gene TRBV28; 9 bases map to TRBD1. This CDR3 is 13 amino acids long. V shed 6 bases and J 6 bases; nucleotides not matched to a gene: 5. Germline values: CDR1 MDHEN, CDR2 SYDVKM. CDR3 sequence (DNA): TGTGCCAGCAGATCCGGGACAGGGCATGGCTACACCTTC. Amino acids: CASRSGTGHGYTF.

By sample fraction, this clone is medium-sized. The chain combines TRBV5-6 with TRBJ2-7; D remains unclear. V was clipped by 2 bases and J by 2 bases, with 2 bases between them. The CDR3 length is 11 residues. Looked up from germline, CDR1 is SGHDT and CDR2 is YYEEEE. The CDR3 nucleotides are TGTGCCAGCAGCTTTACCTACGAGCAGTACTTC. Its protein is CASSFTYEQYF.

This sequence joins TRBV9 and TRBJ2-2, with a weak D call TRBD2 (5 bases). V shed 3 bases and J shed 5 bases, with 11 bases lying between them. CDR1 is SGDLS, CDR2 YYNGEE, per germline. The CDR3 extends over 14 amino acids. The CDR3: CASSGREGTGELFF. Here the CDR3 DNA reads TGTGCCAGCAGCGGGAGAGAGGGAACCGGGGAGCTGTTTTTT. The variable domain in full, completed from reference TRBV9 and TRBJ2-2, reads DSGVTQTPKHLITATGQRVTLRCSPRSGDLSVYWYQQSLDQGLQFLIQYYNGEERAKGNILERFSAQQFPDLHSELNLSSLELGDSALYFCASSGREGTGELFFGEGSRLTVL.

V is TRBV5-8 and J is TRBJ2-7; D gene ambiguous. CDR1 and CDR2 from the germline V gene are SGHTS and YDEGEE. This CDR3 contains 11 residues. Trimming stripped 4 bases from V and 3 bases from J, with 5 bases between. In DNA form, the CDR3 reads TGTGCCAGCAGCGCTTACTACGAGCAGTACTTC. It codes for CASSAYYEQYF.

This chain uses TRBV28 with TRBJ2-1; a possible D gene is TRBD2 (6 bases). The length of the CDR3 is 14 residues. Trimming stripped 8 bases from V and 15 bases from J, with 26 bases between. CDR1 is MDHEN, CDR2 SYDVKM, per germline. The chain's CDR3 is CASWAGPAKHDWFF. The CDR3 nucleotides are TGTGCCAGCTGGGCGGGACCCGCCAAACACGATTGGTTCTTC. Looking up the rest from reference TRBV28 and TRBJ2-1 gives the full variable domain: DVKVTQSSRYLVKRTGEKVFLECVQDMDHENMFWYRQDPGLGLRLIYFSYDVKMKEKGDIPEGYSVSREKKERFSLILESASTNQTSMYLCASWAGPAKHDWFFGPGTRLTVL.

The chain uses TRBV9 and TRBJ2-3; D may be TRBD2 (6 bases). The CDR3 totals 16 residues. The germline V gene encodes CDR1 SGDLS and CDR2 YYNGEE. The V end was cut by 3 bases, the J end by 8 bases, with 22 bases between. The CDR3 loop reads CASSAFGGTPGGTQYF. In DNA form, the CDR3 reads TGTGCCAGCAGCGCCTTCGGTGGGACTCCCGGGGGTACGCAGTATTTT.

The rearrangement links TRBV5-1 to TRBJ2-2; tentative D call: TRBD1 (5 bases). V lost 0 bases to trimming and J lost 3 bases, with 21 bases between them. CDR1 SGHRS and CDR2 YFSETQ come from the germline V gene. CDR3 length equals 19 residues. In nucleotides, the CDR3 is TGCGCCAGCAGCTTGGGGCCTGAGACAGTTCCGCTACACACCGGGGAGCTGTTTTTT. It is translated as CASSLGPETVPLHTGELFF. The full variable domain, in which reference TRBV5-1 and TRBJ2-2 provide the parts outside the CDR3, is KAGVTQTPRYLIKTRGQQVTLSCSPISGHRSVSWYQQTPGQGLQFLFEYFSETQRNKGNFPGRFSGRQFSNSRSEMNVSTLELGDSALYLCASSLGPETVPLHTGELFFGEGSRLTVL.

The V and J genes are TRBV27 and TRBJ2-3; TRBD2 agrees at 12 bases. The CDR3 covers 16 residues. V lost 5 bases, J lost 2 bases, and 5 bases stayed unmatched. Germline CDR1 reads MNHEY; CDR2 reads SMNVEV (reference sequence). CDR3 DNA: TGTGCCAGCAGTCCTCGGACTAGCGGGACCACAGATACGCAGTATTTT. Translated, it gives CASSPRTSGTTDTQYF.

The V gene is TRBV27, the J gene TRBJ2-7, with 12 bases fitting TRBD1. Germline CDR1 reads MNHEY; CDR2 reads SMNVEV (reference sequence). This CDR3 is built from 18 residues. Losses at the gene ends were 4 bases for V and 2 bases for J; bases not matched to a gene: 12. CDR3 region: CASSSPGTGGPRAYEQYF. The CDR3, as DNA: TGTGCCAGCAGTTCTCCCGGGACAGGGGGCCCCAGGGCCTACGAGCAGTACTTC.

The rearrangement joins TRBV27 to TRBJ2-5; unclear D gene. From germline, CDR1 is MNHEY and CDR2 SMNVEV (reference sequence). This CDR3 has 14 residues. Trimming shortened V by 2 bases and J by 1 base, and 8 bases separated the two germline ends. CDR3 sequence reads: CASSLLGSQETQYF. CDR3 in DNA: TGTGCCAGCAGTTTACTTGGATCCCAAGAGACCCAGTACTTC.

V is TRBV6-5 and J is TRBJ2-1; TRBD1 might be the D (6 bases). The CDR3 has 14 amino acids. V shed 0 bases and J shed 9 bases, with 12 bases lying between them. CDR1 and CDR2 from the germline V gene are MNHEY and SVGAGI. CDR3 sequence: CASSYSILGGEQFF. The CDR3, as DNA: TGTGCCAGCAGTTACTCTATTTTAGGGGGTGAGCAGTTCTTC.

Details on this clone: The same CDR3 also results from other DNA sequences found in this sample. This rearrangement joins TRBV13 to TRBJ2-3; no firm D call. Trimming took off 3 bases at V and 3 bases at J, with 4 bases between the two ends. CDR1 is PRHDT and CDR2 is FYEKMQ in the germline V gene (reference sequence). The CDR3 runs 12 residues. This CDR3 reads CASSLGTDTQYF. As DNA, the CDR3 is TGTGCCAGCAGCTTGGGAACAGATACGCAGTATTTT.

V gene TRBV9 combines with J gene TRBJ2-7; 9 bases match TRBD1. The CDR3 runs 14 residues. With V trimmed by 3 bases and J by 5 bases, 6 bases remained unmatched. Per the germline V gene, CDR1 is SGDLS and CDR2 is YYNGEE. The CDR3 loop reads CASSGWDRANEQYF. For the CDR3, the DNA is TGTGCCAGCAGCGGGTGGGACAGGGCCAACGAGCAGTACTTC.

The rearrangement links TRBV28 to TRBJ1-5; 8 bases line up with TRBD1. CDR1 and CDR2 (germline): MDHEN, SYDVKM. V trimming: 3 bases; J trimming: 4 bases; junction bases outside the gene matches: 5. CDR3 length: 15 amino acids. CDR3 in amino acids: CASSLMTGVNQPQHF. For the CDR3, the DNA is TGTGCCAGCAGTTTGATGACAGGGGTAAATCAGCCCCAGCATTTT.

The CDR3 DNA reads as TGTGCCAGCAGCACAGGGACCTACGAGCAGTACTTC. Its translation is CASSTGTYEQYF. The chain uses TRBV7-6 and TRBJ2-7, with D perhaps matching TRBD1 (6 bases). V dropped 5 bases and J dropped 2 bases, with 7 bases sitting between them. The CDR3 is 12 amino acids. Germline V lookup: CDR1 SGHVS, CDR2 FNYEAQ.

The chain links TRBV7-9 to TRBJ2-7; 9 bases fit TRBD2. CDR1 is SEHNR and CDR2 is FQNEAQ in the germline V gene (reference sequence). The trim removed 7 bases at V and 2 bases at J, leaving 15 bases unmatched. The CDR3 consists of 17 residues. This CDR3 reads CASTKTQGLAGTYEQYF. The CDR3 DNA reads TGTGCCAGCACCAAGACGCAAGGGCTAGCGGGAACCTACGAGCAGTACTTC.

The rearrangement links TRBV27 to TRBJ2-5, with a possible D match to TRBD1 (7 bases). This CDR3 comprises 16 residues. Trimming removed 6 bases at V and 5 bases at J, with 22 bases between. CDR1 MNHEY and CDR2 SMNVEV come from the germline V gene (reference sequence). The CDR3 here is CASSWGGWTGVETQYF. Written as DNA, the CDR3 is TGTGCCAGCAGCTGGGGAGGCTGGACAGGTGTGGAGACCCAGTACTTC.

This chain joins TRBV9 and TRBJ1-5, with 11 bases identical to TRBD1. The CDR3 runs 16 residues. From germline, CDR1 is SGDLS and CDR2 YYNGEE. With 3 bases clipped from V and 4 bases from J, the junction kept 6 bases outside the gene matches. The CDR3 loop is CASSEGQGDYNQPQHF. The CDR3 DNA reads TGTGCCAGCAGCGAGGGACAGGGGGATTATAATCAGCCCCAGCATTTT.

This chain connects TRBV7-8 to TRBJ1-1, with 8 positions matching TRBD1. Germline loops: CDR1 SGHVS, CDR2 FQNEAQ. This CDR3 is built from 15 residues. V shed 5 bases and J 1 base; nucleotides not matched to a gene: 6. The CDR3 sequence: CASSRTGGENTEAFF. The CDR3 bases are TGTGCCAGCAGCAGAACAGGGGGTGAGAACACTGAAGCTTTCTTT.

The V call is TRBV19, the J call TRBJ2-7; D unresolved. Germline lookup yields CDR1 LNHDA and CDR2 SQIVND (reference sequence). The CDR3 consists of 15 residues. Trimming shortened V by 6 bases and J by 2 bases, and 17 bases separated the two germline ends. DNA for the CDR3: TGTGCCAGTAGCCCCTCCGACCGCCCAACCTACGAGCAGTACTTC. It encodes CASSPSDRPTYEQYF.

In regard to this clone: One end of the junction does not line up with germline, which may come from a read error. This chain connects TRBV7-9 to TRBJ1-2, with 10 bases identical to TRBD1. Germline lookup yields CDR1 SEHNR and CDR2 FQNEAQ (reference sequence). The CDR3 totals 19 residues. The CDR3 nucleotides are TGTGCCAGCAGCTTATATGACGGGGGACAGGGGTTTCGTAACTATGACTACACCTTC. Translation gives CASSLYDGGQGFRNYDYTF.

CDR3 region: CAGTSAVESNTEAFF. CDR3 coding DNA: TGTGCGGGAACGTCGGCAGTCGAGTCAAACACTGAAGCTTTCTTT. This chain links TRBV6-1 with TRBJ1-1; no clear D gene. CDR1 and CDR2 from the germline V gene are MNHNS and SASEGT. CDR3 length: 15 amino acids.

The table lists this clone with a count of one. The chain joins TRBV5-1 to TRBJ2-7, with 7 nucleotides matching TRBD1. The CDR3 is made up of 15 amino acids. From germline, CDR1 is SGHRS and CDR2 YFSETQ. The V gene end was trimmed by 0 bases and the J gene end by 0 bases; junction bases not matched to a gene: 3. This chain's CDR3 is CASSLGWDSSYEQYF. In DNA form, the CDR3 reads TGCGCCAGCAGCTTGGGGTGGGACAGCTCCTACGAGCAGTACTTC.

V and J are TRBV28 and TRBJ2-3; D is unresolved. CDR1 is MDHEN, CDR2 SYDVKM, per germline. This CDR3 comprises 17 residues. V was pared by 6 bases and J by 3 bases, with 22 bases between. The CDR3 DNA is TGTGCCAGCAGCTCAGACCGACCCGAGATTGGGACAGATACGCAGTATTTT. Translated, it gives CASSSDRPEIGTDTQYF.

This clone showed up just once. The chain combines TRBV5-5 with TRBJ2-2; 7 nucleotides align to TRBD1. CDR1 is SGHKS and CDR2 is YYEKEE in the germline V gene (reference sequence). The length of the CDR3 is 16 residues. J gave up 4 bases and V 0 bases, and 6 bases lay outside the gene matches. In nucleotides, the CDR3 is TGTGCCAGCAGCTTGGAGGGGGCTTTCGTCACCGGGGAGCTGTTTTTT. Amino acids: CASSLEGAFVTGELFF.

V is TRBV21-1 and J is TRBJ2-2; the table's D gene call, TRBD1, was not cross checked with the DNA. TRBV21-1 is noted as a pseudogene. CDR3 length: 19 amino acids. CDR3 in amino acids: CASSLTLTTGDRGTGELFF. The DNA of the CDR3 is TGTGCCAGCAGTCTTACTTTAACGACAGGGGATCGCGGCACCGGGGAGCTGTTTTTT.

The rearrangement uses TRBV7-9 and TRBJ2-2, with no clear D. Germline V gives CDR1 SEHNR, CDR2 FQNEAQ (reference sequence). This CDR3 has 14 amino acids. Deletions cut 3 bases from V and 4 bases from J, with 9 bases between. CDR3 protein: CASSFRPSTGELFF. The CDR3 DNA reads TGTGCCAGCAGCTTCAGACCCAGCACCGGGGAGCTGTTTTTT.

This rearrangement joins TRBV4-2 to TRBJ2-7, with TRBD2 matching over 12 bases. The junction had 2 bases not matched to a gene; V was cut back by 4 bases and J by 1 base. This CDR3 is built from 15 residues. CDR1 and CDR2 (germline): LGHNA, YNFKEQ. The CDR3 DNA sequence: TGTGCCAGCAGCCTCGGACTAGCGGGGTCCTACGAGCAGTACTTC. This sequence encodes CASSLGLAGSYEQYF.

The chain combines TRBV9 with TRBJ1-1; the match to TRBD1 covers 8 bases. The CDR3 extends over 12 amino acids. Losses at the gene ends were 5 bases for V and 12 bases for J; bases not matched to a gene: 9. Germline V CDR1 and CDR2: SGDLS, YYNGEE. The CDR3 DNA sequence: TGTGCCAGCAGTAAAGGGACAGGCTCTTCTTTCTTT. Residues: CASSKGTGSSFF.